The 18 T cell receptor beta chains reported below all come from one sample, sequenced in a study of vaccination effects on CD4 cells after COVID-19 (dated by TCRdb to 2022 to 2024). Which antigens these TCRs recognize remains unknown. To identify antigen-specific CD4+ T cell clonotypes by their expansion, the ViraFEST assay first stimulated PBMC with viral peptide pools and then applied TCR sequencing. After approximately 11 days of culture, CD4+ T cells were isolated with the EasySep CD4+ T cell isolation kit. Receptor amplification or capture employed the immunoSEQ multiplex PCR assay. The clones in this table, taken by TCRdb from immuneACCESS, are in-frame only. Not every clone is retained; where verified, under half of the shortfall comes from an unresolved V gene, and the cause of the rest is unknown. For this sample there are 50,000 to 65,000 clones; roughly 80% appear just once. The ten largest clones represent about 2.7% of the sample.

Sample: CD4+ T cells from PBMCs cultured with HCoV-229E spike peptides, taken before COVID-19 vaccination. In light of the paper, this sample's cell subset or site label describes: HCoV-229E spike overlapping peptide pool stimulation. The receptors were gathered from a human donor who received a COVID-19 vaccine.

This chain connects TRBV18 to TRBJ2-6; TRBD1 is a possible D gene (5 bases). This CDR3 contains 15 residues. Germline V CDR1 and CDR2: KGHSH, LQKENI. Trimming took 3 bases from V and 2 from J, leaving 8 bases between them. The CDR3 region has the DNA TGTGCCAGCTCACCCGCCAGGGCTGGGGCCAACGTCCTGACTTTC. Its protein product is CASSPARAGANVLTF.

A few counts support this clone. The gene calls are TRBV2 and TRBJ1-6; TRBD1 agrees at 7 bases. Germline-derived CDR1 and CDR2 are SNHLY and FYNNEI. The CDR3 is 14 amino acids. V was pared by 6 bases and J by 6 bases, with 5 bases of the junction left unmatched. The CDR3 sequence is CASRPQGFNSPLHF. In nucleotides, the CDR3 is TGTGCCAGCAGGCCACAGGGGTTTAATTCACCCCTCCACTTT.

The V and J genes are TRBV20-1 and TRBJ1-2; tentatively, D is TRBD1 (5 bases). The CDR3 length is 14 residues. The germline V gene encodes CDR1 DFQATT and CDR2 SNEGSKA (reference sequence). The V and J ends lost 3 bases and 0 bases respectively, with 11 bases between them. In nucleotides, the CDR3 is TGCAGTGCTAGTAATCAGGGAACTAACTATGGCTACACCTTC. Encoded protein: CSASNQGTNYGYTF.

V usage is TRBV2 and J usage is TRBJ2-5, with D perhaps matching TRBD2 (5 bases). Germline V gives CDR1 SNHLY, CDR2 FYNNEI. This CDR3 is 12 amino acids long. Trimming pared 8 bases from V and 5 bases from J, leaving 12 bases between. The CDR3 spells CASQFGDETQYF. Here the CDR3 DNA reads TGTGCCAGCCAGTTCGGGGATGAGACCCAGTACTTC.

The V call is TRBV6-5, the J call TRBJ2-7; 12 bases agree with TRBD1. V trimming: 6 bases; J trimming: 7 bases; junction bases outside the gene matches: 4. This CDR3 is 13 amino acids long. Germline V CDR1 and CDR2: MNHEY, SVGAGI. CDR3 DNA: TGTGCCAGCAGCCGGGACAGGGGGCGGGAGCAGTACGTC. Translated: CASSRDRGREQYV.

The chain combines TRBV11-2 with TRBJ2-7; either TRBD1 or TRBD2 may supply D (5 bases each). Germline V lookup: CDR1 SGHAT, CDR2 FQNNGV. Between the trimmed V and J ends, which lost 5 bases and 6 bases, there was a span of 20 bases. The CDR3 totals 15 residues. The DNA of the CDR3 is TGTGCCAGCAGCAAGACAGACTCCGGGACGATCGAGCAGTACGTC. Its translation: CASSKTDSGTIEQYV.

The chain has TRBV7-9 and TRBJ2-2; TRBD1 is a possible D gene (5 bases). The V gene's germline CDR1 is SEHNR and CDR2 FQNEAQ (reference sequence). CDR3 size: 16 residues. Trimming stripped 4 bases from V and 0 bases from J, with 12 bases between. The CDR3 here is CASSSPDTTNTGELFF. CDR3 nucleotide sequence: TGTGCCAGCAGCTCCCCGGACACCACGAACACCGGGGAGCTGTTTTTT.

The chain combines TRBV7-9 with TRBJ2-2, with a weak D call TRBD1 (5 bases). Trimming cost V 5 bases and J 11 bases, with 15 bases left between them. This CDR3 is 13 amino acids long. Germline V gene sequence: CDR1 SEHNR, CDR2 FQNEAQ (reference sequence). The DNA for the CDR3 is TGTGCCAGCAGCCCGCGACAGATCGGAGAGCTGTTTTTT. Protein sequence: CASSPRQIGELFF. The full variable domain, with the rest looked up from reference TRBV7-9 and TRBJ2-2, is DTGVSQNPRHKITKRGQNVTFRCDPISEHNRLYWYRQTLGQGPEFLTYFQNEAQLEKSRLLSDRFSAERPKGSFSTLEIQRTEQGDSAMYLCASSPRQIGELFFGEGSRLTVL.

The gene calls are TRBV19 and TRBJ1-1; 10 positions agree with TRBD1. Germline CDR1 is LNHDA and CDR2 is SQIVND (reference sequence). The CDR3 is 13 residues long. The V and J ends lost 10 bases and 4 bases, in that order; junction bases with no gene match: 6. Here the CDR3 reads CATTRQGATEAFF. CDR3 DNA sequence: TGTGCCACCACCCGACAGGGGGCCACTGAAGCTTTCTTT.

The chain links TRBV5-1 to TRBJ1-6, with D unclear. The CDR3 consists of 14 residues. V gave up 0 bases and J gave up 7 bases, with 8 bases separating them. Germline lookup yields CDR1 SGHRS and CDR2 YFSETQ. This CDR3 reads CASSLGGMNSPLHF. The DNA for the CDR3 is TGCGCCAGCAGCTTGGGCGGCATGAATTCACCCCTCCACTTT.

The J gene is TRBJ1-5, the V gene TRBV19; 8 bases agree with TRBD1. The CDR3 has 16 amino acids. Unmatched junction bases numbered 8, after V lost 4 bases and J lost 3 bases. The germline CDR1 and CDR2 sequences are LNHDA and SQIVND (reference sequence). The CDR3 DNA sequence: TGTGCCAGTAGTACCTTCGGACAGGGATTCAATCAGCCCCAGCATTTT. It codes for CASSTFGQGFNQPQHF.

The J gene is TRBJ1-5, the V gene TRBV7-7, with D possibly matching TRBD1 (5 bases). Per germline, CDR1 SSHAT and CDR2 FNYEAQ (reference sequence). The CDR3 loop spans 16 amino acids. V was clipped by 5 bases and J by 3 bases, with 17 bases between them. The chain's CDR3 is CASSQTRQGPNQPQHF. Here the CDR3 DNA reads TGTGCCAGCAGCCAGACAAGGCAGGGCCCCAATCAGCCCCAGCATTTT.

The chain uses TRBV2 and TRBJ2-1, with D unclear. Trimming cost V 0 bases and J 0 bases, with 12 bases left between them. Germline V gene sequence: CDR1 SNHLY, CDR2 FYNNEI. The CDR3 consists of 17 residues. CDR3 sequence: CASSEAHHIDSYNEQFF. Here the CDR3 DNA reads TGTGCCAGCAGTGAAGCGCACCACATCGACTCCTACAATGAGCAGTTCTTC. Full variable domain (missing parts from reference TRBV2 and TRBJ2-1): EPEVTQTPSHQVTQMGQEVILRCVPISNHLYFYWYRQILGQKVEFLVSFYNNEISEKSEIFDDQFSVERPDGSNFTLKIRSTKLEDSAMYFCASSEAHHIDSYNEQFFGPGTRLTVL.

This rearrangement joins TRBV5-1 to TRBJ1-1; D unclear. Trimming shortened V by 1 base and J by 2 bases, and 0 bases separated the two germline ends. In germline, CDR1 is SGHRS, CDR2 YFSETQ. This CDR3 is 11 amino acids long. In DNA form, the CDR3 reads TGCGCCAGCAGCTTGAACACTGAAGCTTTCTTT. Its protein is CASSLNTEAFF.

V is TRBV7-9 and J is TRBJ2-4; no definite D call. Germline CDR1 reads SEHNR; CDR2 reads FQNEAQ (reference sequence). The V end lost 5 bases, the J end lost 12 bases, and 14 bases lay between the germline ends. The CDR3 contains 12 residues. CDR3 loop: CASSPTSIYQYF. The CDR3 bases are TGTGCCAGCAGCCCTACTTCGATTTATCAGTACTTC.

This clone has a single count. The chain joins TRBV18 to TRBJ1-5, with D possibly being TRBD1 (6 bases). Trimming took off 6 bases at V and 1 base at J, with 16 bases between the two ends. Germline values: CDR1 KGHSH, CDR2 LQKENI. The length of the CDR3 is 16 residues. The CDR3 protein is CASSTGGGTSNQPQHF. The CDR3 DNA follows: TGTGCCAGCTCGACCGGGGGGGGCACGAGCAATCAGCCCCAGCATTTT.

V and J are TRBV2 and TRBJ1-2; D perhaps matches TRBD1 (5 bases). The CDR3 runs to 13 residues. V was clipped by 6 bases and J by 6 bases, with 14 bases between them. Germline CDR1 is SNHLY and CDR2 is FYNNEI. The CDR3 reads CASRDRGRDGYTF. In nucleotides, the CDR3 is TGTGCCAGCAGAGACCGGGGCAGAGATGGCTACACCTTC.

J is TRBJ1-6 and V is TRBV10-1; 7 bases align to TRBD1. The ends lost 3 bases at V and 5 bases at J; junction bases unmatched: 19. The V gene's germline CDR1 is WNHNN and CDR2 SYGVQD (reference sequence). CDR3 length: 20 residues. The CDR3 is CASSDSSKVSTGQNNSPLHF. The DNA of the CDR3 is TGCGCCAGCAGTGATTCTAGCAAAGTATCCACGGGACAGAATAATTCACCCCTCCACTTT.